Listed here are 8 T cell receptor beta chains from one sample, sequenced in a study of T cell repertoires in cytomegalovirus infection (dated 2019 in TCRdb). Sequencing took place on an Illumina HiSeq 1500. TCRdb reprocessing: public reads trimmed at Q25 with fastp, clones called with MiXCR, in-frame beta chains kept. Every CDR3 protein is listed once, alongside the most common genes and DNA of its rows. This sample gives about 920,000 distinct CDR3 sequences in total; less than 35% of them show up just once. The top ten clonotypes cover more than 12% of the sample. These receptors lack a known antigen. What the treatment or condition label conveys for this sample: in vitro stimulation with specific CMV peptide epitopes to enrich CMV-specific T cells. This material consisted of cultured CD8+ T cells from PBMCs, taken from culture after CMV antigen stimulation. These receptors were taken from a human donor in good health (CMV status not recorded). Some clones in this sample may be carry-over from other donors' samples.

This clonotype was found a few times. The V and J genes are TRBV7-2 and TRBJ2-1; D is undetermined. V lost 6 bases, J lost 4 bases, and 16 bases lay in between. This CDR3 has 15 amino acids. Looked up from germline, CDR1 is SGHTA and CDR2 is FQGNSA. The DNA for the CDR3 is TGTGCCAGCAGTTTTGGGATAACCGGATACAATGAGCAGTTCTTC. Amino acids: CASSFGITGYNEQFF.

This clonotype was seen a few times. This chain connects TRBV6-6 to TRBJ2-3; the D is unclear. Trimming shortened V by 7 bases and J by 6 bases, and 11 bases separated the two germline ends. The CDR3 is 12 amino acids. CDR1 and CDR2 from the germline V gene are MNHNY and SVGAGI (reference sequence). CDR3 sequence reads: CASIGSRDTQYF. As DNA, the CDR3 is TGTGCCAGCATCGGAAGTCGGGATACGCAGTATTTT.

This clonotype was seen a few times. V is TRBV25-1 and J is TRBJ1-1, with unresolved D. The CDR3 consists of 15 residues. The V end was cut by 9 bases, the J end by 1 base, with 18 bases between. The germline gives CDR1 MGHDK, CDR2 SYGVNS. The CDR3, as DNA: TGTGCCAGTAGCCGGTCGAGCCACGGGAACACTGAAGCTTTCTTT. It specifies CASSRSSHGNTEAFF. The full variable domain, its missing parts supplied by reference TRBV25-1 and TRBJ1-1, is EADIYQTPRYLVIGTGKKITLECSQTMGHDKMYWYQQDPGMELHLIHYSYGVNSTEKGDLSSESTVSRIRTEHFPLTLESARPSHTSQYLCASSRSSHGNTEAFFGQGTRLTVV.

This rearrangement joins TRBV6-5 to TRBJ1-3; possibly TRBD1 for D (6 bases). This CDR3 comprises 11 residues. Germline CDR1 reads MNHEY; CDR2 reads SVGAGI. The V end lost 11 bases, the J end lost 4 bases, and 9 bases lay between the germline ends. CDR3 bases: TGTGCCGTAACAGGGGGAAACACCATATATTTT. This sequence encodes CAVTGGNTIYF.

The chain couples TRBV27 to TRBJ1-2; D is undetermined. V was shortened by 4 bases and J by 4 bases, with 13 bases between the two germline ends. CDR1 is MNHEY, CDR2 SMNVEV, per germline (reference sequence). This CDR3 region has 14 residues. CDR3: CASSWGATTYGYTF. The CDR3 nucleotides read TGTGCCAGCAGTTGGGGAGCTACCACCTATGGCTACACCTTC.

About this clonotype itself: A read error is possible here, since a much larger clone lies one base away. The chain couples TRBV7-6 to TRBJ1-1, with D possibly TRBD1 on 5 matching bases. Germline loops: CDR1 SGHVS, CDR2 FNYEAQ. Between the trimmed V and J ends, which lost 5 bases and 8 bases, there was a span of 15 bases. CDR3 length equals 13 residues. This CDR3 reads CASSTNTGTEAFF. CDR3 nucleotide sequence: TGTGCCAGCAGCACAAACACAGGTACCGAAGCTTTCTTT.

A word on this clonotype: Mismatch with germline at one junction end may stem from a read error. The chain links TRBV7-6 to TRBJ1-4, with D unresolved. The length of the CDR3 is 12 residues. Germline loops: CDR1 SGHVS, CDR2 FNYEAQ. CDR3 region: CANSPENEKLFF. The DNA for the CDR3 is TGTGCCAACAGCCCCGAGAATGAAAAACTGTTTTTT. Variable domain in full (rest from reference TRBV7-6 and TRBJ1-4): GAGVSQSPRYKVTKRGQDVALRCDPISGHVSLYWYRQALGQGPEFLTYFNYEAQQDKSGLPNDRFSAERPEGSISTLTIQRTEQRDSAMYRCANSPENEKLFFGSGTQLSVL.

V usage is TRBV6-1 and J usage is TRBJ1-2; D perhaps matches TRBD1 (6 bases). CDR1 is MNHNS, CDR2 SASEGT, per germline. The CDR3 is made up of 15 amino acids. The germline V and J ends were trimmed by 6 bases and 5 bases, with 19 bases remaining between them. Written as DNA, the CDR3 is TGTGCCAGCAGCGACATGACCGGGACAATTTATGGCTACACCTTC. It specifies CASSDMTGTIYGYTF.